Listed below are T cell receptor beta chains from one sample, sequenced in a study of sequential checkpoint blockade in melanoma. Profiling relied on immunoSEQ multiplex PCR, and the TCRdb table lists in-frame clones only, not all of them. This sample has roughly 11,000 clones; just under 75% occur once, and the top ten carry approximately 18%. The sample was CD8+ T cells sorted from blood (inferred from file names), taken from a patient given nivolumab and ipilimumab in sequence. These receptors all stem from a human donor with melanoma. Each CDR3 is given with its conserved first and last residue. The D gene is left open where the match is weak. Clone size is stated in some rows and not others, as once, few, many or a class when expanded.

d_call: NA
v_call: TRBV19
clone_size: few
j_call: TRBJ1-2
cdr3_nt: TGTGCCAGTAGTATCTTGAGCTATGGCTACACCTTC
cdr3_aa: CASSILSYGYTF

d_call: TRBD2
v_call: TRBV30
clone_size: NA
j_call: TRBJ2-1
cdr3_nt: TGTGCCTGGAGTCCGACTAGCGGGCTGTACAATGAGCAGTTCTTC
cdr3_aa: CAWSPTSGLYNEQFF

d_call: NA
v_call: TRBV9
clone_size: NA
j_call: TRBJ2-5
cdr3_nt: TGTGCCAGCAGCGTAGCTGTGGGCCGGGACATTACTGGTGAGGAGACCCAGTACTTC
cdr3_aa: CASSVAVGRDITGEETQYF

d_call: NA
v_call: TRBV9
clone_size: few
j_call: TRBJ2-7
cdr3_nt: TGTGCCAGCAGCGTAGGAGGCGAGCAGTACTTC
cdr3_aa: CASSVGGEQYF

d_call: TRBD1
v_call: TRBV23-1
clone_size: once
j_call: TRBJ1-2
cdr3_nt: TGCGCCAGCAGTCCATATGGGACAGGGAACTATGGCTACACCTTC
cdr3_aa: CASSPYGTGNYGYTF

d_call: NA
v_call: TRBV27
clone_size: NA
j_call: TRBJ2-1
cdr3_nt: TGTGCCAGCAGTTTAAGTGGGGGACACTACTCCTACAATGAGCAGTTCTTC
cdr3_aa: CASSLSGGHYSYNEQFF

d_call: NA
v_call: TRBV9
clone_size: NA
j_call: TRBJ1-2
cdr3_nt: TGTGCCAGCGCCCCAGGGTGGGCGTTAATAGGTGGCTACACCTTC
cdr3_aa: CASAPGWALIGGYTF

d_call: NA
v_call: TRBV30
clone_size: NA
j_call: TRBJ1-1
cdr3_nt: TGTGCCTGGAAGAAGGTTGGAGCGGGGTCACACACTGAAGCTTTCTTT
cdr3_aa: CAWKKVGAGSHTEAFF

d_call: TRBD1
v_call: TRBV6-5
clone_size: NA
j_call: TRBJ2-7
cdr3_nt: TGTGCCAGCACCCCCGAAGGACAGGAACCCTACGAGCAGTACTTC
cdr3_aa: CASTPEGQEPYEQYF

d_call: NA
v_call: TRBV7-9
clone_size: NA
j_call: TRBJ1-5
cdr3_nt: TGTGCCAGCAGCTGTCGGGGGGGGCAGCCCCAGCATTTT
cdr3_aa: CASSCRGGQPQHF